The present T cell receptor beta chain was sequenced within a study of blood T cell repertoires in COVID-19. Profiled with immunoSEQ multiplex PCR; TCRdb holds only in-frame clones, not every one. The sample lists about 230,000 clones, just over 85% occurring once. This clone has a single count. This CDR3 region has 14 residues. V lost 3 bases and J lost 5; bases outside the gene matches: 6. Germline V gene lookup returns CDR1 ENHRY and CDR2 SYGVKD. This chain connects TRBV10-3 to TRBJ1-1, with 7 bases fitting TRBD1. This sequence was found in a man aged 45-60 years with COVID-19, enrolled during active disease. Material: peripheral blood. The CDR3 region is CAISEGQGVTEAFF. CDR3 coding DNA: TGTGCCATCAGTGAAGGTCAGGGGGTTACTGAAGCTTTCTTT.